Each of the 20 T cell receptor beta chains below was sequenced from the same sample in a study of T cell repertoires in cytomegalovirus infection. TCRdb reanalysed the reads using MiXCR and keeps one entry per CDR3 protein. The table records about 190,000 distinct CDR3 sequences, 28% of them present only once. Specimen: PBMCs. These receptors were collected from a human donor in good health (CMV status not recorded). Some clones in this sample may be carry-over from other donors' samples.

The chain has TRBV11-2 and TRBJ2-7; 8 bases are shared with TRBD1. Trimming removed 3 bases from V and 4 bases from J; junction bases left unmatched: 8. The CDR3 loop spans 15 amino acids. The germline V gene encodes CDR1 SGHAT and CDR2 FQNNGV. CDR3 DNA: TGTGCCAGCAGCTTCCCCCGGACAGGGAAGTACGAGCAGTACTTC. It codes for CASSFPRTGKYEQYF.

This clonotype was seen only a few times. The chain is built from TRBV5-1 and TRBJ2-5, with a possible D match to TRBD1 (6 bases). The CDR3 contains 14 residues. With 0 bases removed from V and 5 bases from J, the gap between germline ends came to 11 bases. CDR1 is SGHRS and CDR2 is YFSETQ in the germline V gene. CDR3 protein: CASSLAPGVETQYF. The CDR3 DNA reads as TGCGCCAGCAGCTTGGCGCCAGGGGTGGAGACCCAGTACTTC.

This chain joins TRBV6-2 or TRBV6-3 and TRBJ2-4; 7 positions match TRBD1. The CDR3 is made up of 16 amino acids. Germline CDR1 MNHEY, CDR2 SVGEGT. The V segment lost 5 bases and the J segment 1 base; nucleotides outside the gene matches: 8. The CDR3 DNA reads TGTGCCAGCAGTCGACAGGGCTTTCTGGCCAAAAACATTCAGTACTTC. Its translation is CASSRQGFLAKNIQYF.

The gene calls are TRBV7-8 and TRBJ1-5; perhaps TRBD1 as D (6 bases). V dropped 2 bases and J dropped 4 bases, with 9 bases sitting between them. The length of the CDR3 is 14 residues. Germline V gene lookup returns CDR1 SGHVS and CDR2 FQNEAQ. CDR3 sequence (DNA): TGTGCCAGCAGCTTAACGGGGGCAAATCAGCCCCAGCATTTT. As protein: CASSLTGANQPQHF.

The genes are TRBV7-6 and TRBJ2-3; perhaps TRBD2 as D (5 bases). V was trimmed by 0 bases and J by 6 bases, leaving 7 bases between them. The CDR3 length is 13 residues. The V gene's germline CDR1 is SGHVS and CDR2 FNYEAQ. CDR3: CASSLAGGDTQYF. The CDR3 bases are TGTGCCAGCAGCTTAGCAGGCGGGGATACGCAGTATTTT.

This clonotype was recorded a few times. The V and J genes are TRBV18 and TRBJ1-1; perhaps TRBD1 as D (5 bases). This CDR3 contains 15 residues. V lost 5 bases and J 1 base, leaving 14 bases between the germline ends. Germline lookup yields CDR1 KGHSH and CDR2 LQKENI. DNA for the CDR3: TGTGCCAGCTCAATAACCGGGGCGAGGAACACTGAAGCTTTCTTT. Translated, it gives CASSITGARNTEAFF.

At least ten counts were recorded for this clonotype. The gene calls are TRBV7-2 and TRBJ2-1, with D possibly being TRBD1 (5 bases). Germline V gene sequence: CDR1 SGHTA, CDR2 FQGNSA. V shed 4 bases and J shed 2 bases, with 12 bases lying between them. CDR3 length: 15 amino acids. The DNA of the CDR3 is TGTGCCAGCAGCTCGCCTCCAGGGACCTACAATGAGCAGTTCTTC. Residues: CASSSPPGTYNEQFF.

The chain carries TRBV7-6 and TRBJ2-3; the match to TRBD2 covers 9 bases. The V gene end was trimmed by 0 bases and the J gene end by 1 base; junction bases not matched to a gene: 8. From germline, CDR1 is SGHVS and CDR2 FNYEAQ. This CDR3 has 18 residues. As DNA, the CDR3 is TGTGCCAGCAGCTTAGCTCTGTCTAGCGGGGTCGGCACAGATACGCAGTATTTT. This sequence encodes CASSLALSSGVGTDTQYF.

This clonotype was counted between two and nine times. Here the CDR3 reads CASSLDEGLYEQYF. The DNA for the CDR3 is TGTGCCAGCAGCCTGGACGAAGGACTCTACGAGCAGTACTTC. J is TRBJ2-7 and V is TRBV7-2; maybe TRBD2 (5 bases). V was trimmed by 5 bases and J by 3 bases, leaving 14 bases between them. The CDR3 spans 14 residues. Germline V gives CDR1 SGHTA, CDR2 FQGNSA.

This rearrangement joins TRBV29-1 to TRBJ2-7; D is perhaps TRBD2 (5 bases). Per germline, CDR1 SQVTM and CDR2 ANQGSEA. The CDR3 runs 13 residues. Between the trimmed V and J ends, which lost 4 bases and 0 bases, there was a span of 10 bases. CDR3 DNA: TGCAGCGTTGGCACGGGGAACTCCTACGAGCAGTACTTC. This gives the protein CSVGTGNSYEQYF.

In its sample, this clonotype was seen a few times. The chain uses TRBV12-3 or TRBV12-4 and TRBJ1-2; possibly TRBD1 for D (6 bases). V shed 4 bases and J shed 8 bases, with 20 bases lying between them. The CDR3 loop spans 15 amino acids. The CDR3, as DNA: TGTGCCAGCAGTTCCCGTCCAATCACAGGGAAAGGCTACACCTTC. Residues: CASSSRPITGKGYTF.

This clonotype is termed medium-sized (0.01 to 0.1%). This chain joins TRBV7-9 and TRBJ1-5; a weak D match, TRBD1 (5 bases). The V and J ends lost 5 bases and 5 bases respectively, with 7 bases between them. CDR1 is SEHNR, CDR2 FQNEAQ, per germline (reference sequence). The CDR3 is 12 amino acids. This chain's CDR3 is CASSDSYQPQHF. CDR3 coding DNA: TGTGCCAGCAGCGACAGTTATCAGCCCCAGCATTTT.

In regard to this clonotype: A much larger clone lies one base from this, so it may be a read error. The V gene is TRBV7-2, the J gene TRBJ1-6; D call uncertain. The germline V gene has CDR1 SGHTA and CDR2 FQGNSA. There are 14 residues in the CDR3. CDR3 sequence: CATPPASRESLLHF. The CDR3, as DNA: TGTGCCACCCCCCCGGCCTCCCGGGAATCACTCCTCCACTTT.

The rearrangement links TRBV5-5 to TRBJ1-5; 7 bases are a match to TRBD1. Looked up from germline, CDR1 is SGHKS and CDR2 is YYEKEE (reference sequence). With 3 bases clipped from V and 3 bases from J, the junction kept 6 bases outside the gene matches. This CDR3 is built from 15 residues. The CDR3: CASSYSTGINQPQHF. Here the CDR3 DNA reads TGTGCCAGCAGCTACTCGACAGGGATCAATCAGCCCCAGCATTTT.

The chain joins TRBV7-9 to TRBJ2-3; 14 nucleotides match TRBD2. The length of the CDR3 is 15 residues. Unmatched junction bases numbered 1, after V lost 3 bases and J lost 5 bases. CDR1 SEHNR and CDR2 FQNEAQ come from the germline V gene (reference sequence). The CDR3 nucleotides are TGTGCCAGCAGCTTTGGACTAGCGGGGGGAGATACGCAGTATTTT. Translated: CASSFGLAGGDTQYF.

This chain uses TRBV2 with TRBJ2-2; D not certain. Trimming left V 7 bases short and J 0 bases short, with 9 bases between. The CDR3 totals 14 residues. Germline CDR1 reads SNHLY; CDR2 reads FYNNEI. This CDR3 reads CASTSTTNTGELFF. The CDR3 DNA sequence: TGTGCCAGCACCTCCACTACGAACACCGGGGAGCTGTTTTTT.

The J gene is TRBJ2-7, the V gene TRBV12-3 or TRBV12-4; 7 nucleotides match TRBD2. V lost 6 bases, J lost 3 bases, and 8 bases stayed unmatched. This CDR3 has 14 amino acids. DNA for the CDR3: TGTGCCAGCAGCTCCCCGGGACTAAACTACGAGCAGTACTTC. This codes for CASSSPGLNYEQYF.

This clonotype was observed a handful of times. The V call is TRBV25-1, the J call TRBJ1-4; D is possibly TRBD1 (5 bases). The germline V gene encodes CDR1 MGHDK and CDR2 SYGVNS. The V and J ends lost 4 bases and 5 bases respectively, with 14 bases between them. This CDR3 has 15 amino acids. CDR3 amino acids: CASSAWDGGNEKLFF. CDR3 DNA sequence: TGTGCCAGCAGTGCCTGGGACGGAGGAAATGAAAAACTGTTTTTT.

This clonotype was seen many times. This chain links TRBV7-2 with TRBJ1-1; D is possibly TRBD1 (5 bases). Germline CDR1 is SGHTA and CDR2 is FQGNSA. The germline V and J ends were trimmed by 5 bases and 6 bases, with 19 bases remaining between them. This CDR3 comprises 15 residues. The DNA of the CDR3 is TGTGCCAGCAGCAGTAGGACGGTCGGGGGTTCTGAAGCTTTCTTT. It encodes CASSSRTVGGSEAFF.

CDR3 protein: CASSLSRLRGEQFF. Written as DNA, the CDR3 is TGTGCCAGCAGCCTCTCTCGACTTCGCGGCGAGCAGTTCTTC. The rearrangement links TRBV9 to TRBJ2-1; D unclear. Between the trimmed V and J ends, which lost 4 bases and 10 bases, there was a span of 18 bases. The CDR3 runs to 14 residues. Germline V CDR1 and CDR2: SGDLS, YYNGEE.